A single sample is the source of the 21 T cell receptor beta chains below, sequenced in a study of CD8 T cells in ankylosing spondylitis. Study results and limitations: What seemed typical of ankylosing spondylitis blood was a TCR beta motif built from several highly homologous variants.

TCRdb redid the calling of the 5' RACE reads with MiXCR, one entry per CDR3 protein. The sample includes approximately 550,000 distinct CDR3 sequences, roughly 13% of them seen just once. These receptors' targets are unknown. The source material was blood, either unsorted or a sorted T cell fraction (not recorded which). The receptors originated from a male donor with ankylosing spondylitis.

This sequence joins TRBV20-1 and TRBJ1-1; D might be TRBD1 (6 bases). The CDR3 spans 15 residues. Deletions cut 0 bases from V and 0 bases from J, with 11 bases between. The V gene's germline CDR1 is DFQATT and CDR2 SNEGSKA (reference sequence). The CDR3 is CSARELTGMNTEAFF. CDR3 DNA: TGCAGTGCTAGAGAATTGACAGGCATGAACACTGAAGCTTTCTTT.

This clonotype was found many times. The V and J genes are TRBV27 and TRBJ1-1; a possible D gene is TRBD1 (5 bases). The CDR3 extends over 17 amino acids. The V and J ends lost 2 bases and 3 bases respectively, with 19 bases between them. Germline CDR1 and CDR2: MNHEY and SMNVEV (reference sequence). This CDR3 reads CASSLGPGIMLDTEAFF. CDR3 coding DNA: TGTGCCAGCAGTTTAGGGCCAGGGATTATGTTGGACACTGAAGCTTTCTTT.

Here the CDR3 DNA reads TGTGCCAGCACCCAAGGCCCGCGTCCTAGCACAGATACGCAGTATTTT. It encodes CASTQGPRPSTDTQYF. The chain links TRBV7-2 to TRBJ2-3; D unclear. Germline V CDR1 and CDR2: SGHTA, FQGNSA. This CDR3 has 16 amino acids. Between the trimmed V and J ends, which lost 7 bases and 0 bases, there was a span of 17 bases.

This clonotype has more than one count but fewer than ten. The J gene is TRBJ1-3, the V gene TRBV3-1, with unresolved D. V was cut by 4 bases and J by 2 bases, with 12 bases left in between. Germline CDR1 reads LGHDT; CDR2 reads YNNKEL (reference sequence). CDR3 length: 15 residues. The CDR3 loop reads CASSRAGSPGNTIYF. DNA of the CDR3: TGTGCCAGCAGCCGCGCCGGGAGCCCTGGAAACACCATATATTTT.

This rearrangement joins TRBV4-2 to TRBJ2-3; D may be TRBD1 (6 bases). The CDR3 spans 17 residues. Germline V gene lookup returns CDR1 LGHNA and CDR2 YNFKEQ. Trimming removed 0 bases from V and 1 base from J, with 14 bases in between. The CDR3 spells CASSQEAHRDGTDTQYF. The CDR3 DNA sequence: TGTGCCAGCAGCCAAGAAGCTCACAGGGATGGCACAGATACGCAGTATTTT.

The genes are TRBV2 and TRBJ2-1; D is unresolved. This CDR3 is 13 amino acids long. V lost 2 bases to trimming and J lost 9 bases, with 11 bases between them. Germline lookup yields CDR1 SNHLY and CDR2 FYNNEI. CDR3 protein: CASSEFRESEQFF. The CDR3 coding sequence is TGTGCCAGCAGTGAATTTCGAGAAAGTGAGCAGTTCTTC. Looking up the rest from reference TRBV2 and TRBJ2-1 gives the full variable domain: EPEVTQTPSHQVTQMGQEVILRCVPISNHLYFYWYRQILGQKVEFLVSFYNNEISEKSEIFDDQFSVERPDGSNFTLKIRSTKLEDSAMYFCASSEFRESEQFFGPGTRLTVL.

This chain links TRBV6-1 with TRBJ2-7; 8 bases line up with TRBD2. CDR1 is MNHNS and CDR2 is SASEGT in the germline V gene. After removal of 7 bases from V and 7 bases from J, the junction contained 15 bases not matched to a gene. The CDR3 length is 15 residues. In nucleotides, the CDR3 is TGTGCCAGCACCGCGGGGGGTGGGGGCGGAAAGGAGCAGTACGTC. As protein: CASTAGGGGGKEQYV.

This clonotype occurred a few times. The rearrangement uses TRBV11-1 and TRBJ1-5; 9 nucleotides match TRBD1. The junction had 13 bases not matched to a gene; V was cut back by 3 bases and J by 4 bases. This CDR3 has 18 residues. Germline-derived CDR1 and CDR2 are SGHAT and FQDESV (reference sequence). CDR3 region: CASSLSGGGQGPNQPQHF. In DNA, the CDR3 is TGTGCCAGCAGCTTGAGCGGGGGGGGACAGGGCCCAAATCAGCCCCAGCATTTT.

This clonotype was detected ten times or more. The V gene is TRBV11-2, the J gene TRBJ2-5, with TRBD2 matching over 9 bases. J was trimmed by 0 bases and V by 2 bases; bases with no gene match: 1. Per the germline V gene, CDR1 is SGHAT and CDR2 is FQNNGV. The CDR3 length is 15 residues. CDR3 residues: CASSLLAGNQETQYF. The DNA of the CDR3 is TGTGCCAGCAGCTTACTAGCGGGGAACCAAGAGACCCAGTACTTC.

In this sample, this clonotype turned up a few times. The J gene is TRBJ1-2, the V gene TRBV5-1; unclear D gene. The CDR3 sequence is 15 residues long. V was trimmed by 0 bases and J by 1 base, leaving 10 bases between them. Per germline, CDR1 SGHRS and CDR2 YFSETQ. The CDR3 DNA is TGCGCCAGCAGCTTGGAGGGCGGATTTAACTATGGCTACACCTTC. It yields the protein CASSLEGGFNYGYTF.

This clonotype was detected a few times. The chain has TRBV7-2 and TRBJ1-3; D is unresolved. The CDR3 is 13 residues long. Germline V CDR1 and CDR2: SGHTA, FQGNSA. The ends were cut back, 1 base at V and 7 bases at J, with 8 bases in the middle. The CDR3 protein is CASSLDARNTIYF. The CDR3 region has the DNA TGTGCCAGCAGCTTAGACGCCCGGAACACCATATATTTT.

This clonotype was picked up many times. The chain couples TRBV12-3 or TRBV12-4 to TRBJ2-1, with 7 bases that match TRBD2. Trimming took 2 bases from V and 7 from J; bases not matched to a gene: 5. This CDR3 region has 14 residues. The CDR3 sequence: CASSLREEVNEQFF. In nucleotides, the CDR3 is TGTGCCAGCAGTTTACGGGAGGAGGTAAATGAGCAGTTCTTC.

This clonotype was seen only a few times. CDR3 coding DNA: TGCGCCAGCAGCTTCGAAATCGGAGGGCCAGATACGCAGTATTTT. This translates into CASSFEIGGPDTQYF. The chain recombines TRBV5-1 with TRBJ2-3, with a possible D match to TRBD2 (6 bases). CDR1 is SGHRS and CDR2 is YFSETQ in the germline V gene. With 2 bases removed from V and 4 bases from J, the gap between germline ends came to 14 bases. This CDR3 region has 15 residues.

The V call is TRBV7-8, the J call TRBJ2-1; 7 nucleotides match TRBD1. V lost 2 bases to trimming and J lost 7 bases; unmatched junction nucleotides: 14. Germline values: CDR1 SGHVS, CDR2 FQNEAQ. The CDR3 is 17 amino acids. CDR3 residues: CASSLSTWRQGENEQFF. The CDR3, as DNA: TGTGCCAGCAGCTTATCGACCTGGCGACAGGGAGAGAATGAGCAGTTCTTC.

The table lists this clonotype with many counts. The J gene is TRBJ2-7, the V gene TRBV2; no firm D call. The CDR3 spans 13 residues. The V end was cut by 2 bases, the J end by 0 bases, with 5 bases between. The germline V gene has CDR1 SNHLY and CDR2 FYNNEI. CDR3 amino acids: CASSEWSSYEQYF. CDR3 coding DNA: TGTGCCAGCAGTGAATGGAGCTCCTACGAGCAGTACTTC.

V gene TRBV7-9 combines with J gene TRBJ2-5; D gene unclear. The CDR3 spans 17 residues. From germline, CDR1 is SEHNR and CDR2 FQNEAQ (reference sequence). Trimming removed 5 bases at V and 2 bases at J, with 21 bases between. CDR3 region: CASSPPWAEASQETQYF. CDR3 in DNA: TGTGCCAGCAGCCCCCCCTGGGCAGAAGCCTCTCAAGAGACCCAGTACTTC.

The chain recombines TRBV3-1 with TRBJ2-1, with TRBD2 as a possible D gene (5 bases). Germline V gene data show CDR1 as LGHDT and CDR2 as YNNKEL (reference sequence). The V end lost 1 base, the J end lost 10 bases, and 11 bases lay between the germline ends. The CDR3 consists of 13 residues. CDR3 DNA sequence: TGTGCCAGCAGCCAAGTGGCGGGTTGGGAGCAGTTCTTC. This translates into CASSQVAGWEQFF.

The rearrangement uses TRBV30 and TRBJ2-7; 11 nucleotides line up with TRBD2. From germline, CDR1 is GTSNPN and CDR2 SVGIG (reference sequence). The CDR3 totals 15 residues. Trimming cost V 3 bases and J 5 bases; bases outside gene matches: 9. Here the CDR3 DNA reads TGTGCCTGGAGAACTAGCGGGAGCGGGGGCCACGAGCAGTACTTC. It yields the protein CAWRTSGSGGHEQYF.

This clonotype was detected only a few times. The chain couples TRBV7-2 to TRBJ1-5; D possibly corresponds to TRBD1 (5 bases). V was cut by 5 bases and J by 0 bases, with 11 bases left in between. From germline, CDR1 is SGHTA and CDR2 FQGNSA. This CDR3 is 15 amino acids long. The CDR3 coding sequence is TGTGCCAGCAGCCCGTGGGACCATAGCAATCAGCCCCAGCATTTT. Residues: CASSPWDHSNQPQHF. Full variable domain (missing parts from reference TRBV7-2 and TRBJ1-5): GAGVSQSPSNKVTEKGKDVELRCDPISGHTALYWYRQSLGQGLEFLIYFQGNSAPDKSGLPSDRFSAERTGGSVSTLTIQRTQQEDSAVYLCASSPWDHSNQPQHFGDGTRLSIL.

This clonotype was seen a handful of times. This rearrangement joins TRBV5-1 to TRBJ1-2; 9 bases agree with TRBD1. This CDR3 contains 15 residues. V was clipped by 0 bases and J by 7 bases; unmatched bases: 7. The germline V gene encodes CDR1 SGHRS and CDR2 YFSETQ. The DNA of the CDR3 is TGCGCCAGCAGCTTGGTGGGACAGGGTATCGGTGGCTACACCTTC. Protein product: CASSLVGQGIGGYTF. The whole variable domain, filled in from reference TRBV5-1 and TRBJ1-2, reads KAGVTQTPRYLIKTRGQQVTLSCSPISGHRSVSWYQQTPGQGLQFLFEYFSETQRNKGNFPGRFSGRQFSNSRSEMNVSTLELGDSALYLCASSLVGQGIGGYTFGSGTRLTVV.

The chain recombines TRBV2 with TRBJ2-2; 9 positions agree with TRBD2. Germline lookup yields CDR1 SNHLY and CDR2 FYNNEI. V shed 3 bases, J shed 2 bases, and the junction held 1 base outside the gene matches. CDR3 length: 15 residues. The CDR3 DNA sequence: TGTGCCAGCAGTGACCTAGCGGGAAACACCGGGGAGCTGTTTTTT. It codes for CASSDLAGNTGELFF. The entire variable domain, with the rest obtained from reference TRBV2 and TRBJ2-2, is as follows: EPEVTQTPSHQVTQMGQEVILRCVPISNHLYFYWYRQILGQKVEFLVSFYNNEISEKSEIFDDQFSVERPDGSNFTLKIRSTKLEDSAMYFCASSDLAGNTGELFFGEGSRLTVL.